This T cell receptor (beta chain) was sequenced during a study of OX40 agonist ivuxolimab in advanced cancers. Study at large: Participants could have had prior anti-PD-1, anti-PD-L1 or anti-CTLA-4 therapy, and around 40% had some. Study results and caveats: By week 6 at 0.1 to 3.0 mg/kg, blood CD4+ and CD8+ T cells had expanded clonally.

Comments on this clone: Its antigen remains unknown.

The table came from immunoSEQ multiplex PCR; TCRdb's copy has only in-frame clones and leaves some out. The top ten clones hold more than 1.5% of a sample with 80,000 to 90,000 clones, about 86% of them seen once. The germline V and J ends were trimmed by 5 bases and 3 bases, with 13 bases remaining between them. Germline CDR1 and CDR2: MDHEN and SYDVKM. The CDR3 is 15 residues long. Sample: CD4+ or CD8+ T cells sorted from blood, taken in a trial of the OX40 agonist ivuxolimab. V gene TRBV28 combines with J gene TRBJ2-2; a weak D match, TRBD2 (6 bases). The TCR originated in an adult with an advanced solid tumor such as melanoma, head and neck, liver or kidney cancer. CDR3 sequence: CASSPRRGYTGELFF. CDR3 coding DNA: TGTGCCAGCAGTCCTCGGCGGGGATACACCGGGGAGCTGTTTTTT.